Each of the 21 T cell receptor beta chains below was sequenced from the same sample in a study of shared T cell receptors in the human thymus. TCRdb's table, derived via immunoSEQ multiplex PCR, lists solely in-frame clones and lacks some. This repertoire shows hundreds of thousands of clones, more than 70% found once; its top ten account for 0.009% to 0.0095%. This sample was shared with a second study, whose subject was human thymus T cells.

What was sequenced was thymocytes. These receptors originate from a boy under three years old with a congenital heart defect.

The CDR3 loop is CASSREGIWEANTEAFF. The CDR3, as DNA: TGTGCCAGCAGCCGAGAGGGTATTTGGGAGGCCAACACTGAAGCTTTCTTT. V and J are TRBV14 and TRBJ1-1, with D hard to call. V was shortened by 4 bases and J by 2 bases, with 20 bases between the two germline ends. Germline loops: CDR1 SGHDN, CDR2 FVKESK. CDR3 length: 17 residues.

The genes are TRBV28 and TRBJ1-5; unclear D gene. V lost 9 bases, J lost 7 bases, and 13 bases lay in between. From germline, CDR1 is MDHEN and CDR2 SYDVKM. The CDR3 covers 12 residues. The CDR3 DNA is TGTGCCAGTACGGCGGCCGGACAGCCCCAGCATTTT. Translation gives CASTAAGQPQHF.

This clone appeared a single time. This chain uses TRBV6-5 with TRBJ1-1; tentatively, D is TRBD1 (5 bases). V lost 5 bases, J lost 2 bases, and 15 bases lay in between. The CDR3 runs 15 residues. Germline V gives CDR1 MNHEY, CDR2 SVGAGI. The CDR3 bases are TGTGCCAGCAGTCCTAGACAGTCCATAAACACTGAAGCTTTCTTT. The encoded protein is CASSPRQSINTEAFF.

The chain uses TRBV28 and TRBJ2-4; weak D call: TRBD2 (5 bases). V was clipped by 5 bases and J by 2 bases, with 31 bases between them. Germline CDR1 and CDR2: MDHEN and SYDVKM. This CDR3 is built from 21 residues. The CDR3 DNA follows: TGTGCCAGCAGTCCATTTCACCCCCCTGGACTGAGCACCGAAACCAAAAACATTCAGTACTTC. Amino acids: CASSPFHPPGLSTETKNIQYF.

This clone turned up a few times. J is TRBJ1-1 and V is TRBV7-9; 9 bases agree with TRBD1. After removal of 5 bases from V and 4 bases from J, the junction contained 14 bases not matched to a gene. The CDR3 contains 17 residues. Germline values: CDR1 SEHNR, CDR2 FQNEAQ (reference sequence). CDR3 residues: CASSRGTGREVATEAFF. In DNA, the CDR3 is TGTGCCAGCAGCCGGGGGACAGGGAGGGAGGTCGCCACTGAAGCTTTCTTT.

The CDR3 DNA is TGCGCCAGCAGCTGCGATACAGGGCTCCCCTACGAGCAGTACTTC. It is translated as CASSCDTGLPYEQYF. V and J are TRBV5-1 and TRBJ2-7, with a tentative D call TRBD1 (6 bases). This CDR3 is 15 amino acids long. Trimming cost V 3 bases and J 2 bases, with 15 bases left between them. The germline gives CDR1 SGHRS, CDR2 YFSETQ.

A word on this clone: Other DNA variants within this sample encode the same CDR3. The chain combines TRBV5-6 with TRBJ1-6; D is perhaps TRBD1 (6 bases). Trimming left V 4 bases short and J 7 bases short, with 9 bases between. The germline V gene encodes CDR1 SGHDT and CDR2 YYEEEE. The CDR3 has 13 amino acids. In DNA, the CDR3 is TGTGCCAGCAGCCTGAGGGGGAATTCACCCCTCCACTTT. This sequence encodes CASSLRGNSPLHF.

The chain employs TRBV4-1 and TRBJ2-7; the D is unclear. Germline lookup yields CDR1 MGHRA and CDR2 YSYEKL. The ends were cut back, 1 base at V and 3 bases at J, with 13 bases in the middle. This CDR3 spans 15 amino acids. CDR3 sequence reads: CASSQGQEYYYEQYF. The DNA of the CDR3 is TGCGCCAGCAGCCAAGGACAAGAATATTACTACGAGCAGTACTTC.

This sequence joins TRBV11-2 and TRBJ1-4, with no clear D. The V end lost 5 bases, the J end lost 4 bases, and 14 bases lay between the germline ends. Germline CDR1 SGHAT, CDR2 FQNNGV. The CDR3 runs to 15 residues. CDR3 bases: TGTGCCAGCAGCACCAGACATGCACTTAATGAAAAACTGTTTTTT. Residues: CASSTRHALNEKLFF.

The chain has TRBV23-1 and TRBJ1-4; 10 nucleotides match TRBD1. TRBV23-1 is labeled an ORF, and its function is uncertain. This CDR3 has 17 residues. V trimming: 0 bases; J trimming: 7 bases; junction bases outside the gene matches: 8. The CDR3 coding sequence is TGCGCCAGCAGTCAATCAAAGGGACAGGGGATGGGTGAAAAACTGTTTTTT. Residues: CASSQSKGQGMGEKLFF.

This chain joins TRBV5-1 and TRBJ2-7; 8 bases fit TRBD2. Germline V CDR1 and CDR2: SGHRS, YFSETQ. V shed 1 base and J 5 bases; nucleotides not matched to a gene: 5. The CDR3 loop spans 14 amino acids. The CDR3 DNA reads as TGCGCCAGCAGCTTGCATCGGGAGGGCCACGAGCAGTACTTC. Translating gives CASSLHREGHEQYF.

The chain combines TRBV6-6 with TRBJ1-5, with 9 positions matching TRBD1. The CDR3 extends over 15 amino acids. V trimming: 6 bases; J trimming: 3 bases; junction bases outside the gene matches: 6. Germline V gives CDR1 MNHNY, CDR2 SVGAGI (reference sequence). This chain's CDR3 is CASSPRDRDNQPQHF. The CDR3 nucleotides read TGTGCCAGCAGCCCGCGGGACAGGGACAATCAGCCCCAGCATTTT.

J is TRBJ2-5 and V is TRBV10-3, with TRBD1 matching 8 bases. Germline V gene lookup returns CDR1 ENHRY and CDR2 SYGVKD. The CDR3 spans 15 residues. The J segment lost 5 bases and the V segment lost 5 bases, leaving 10 bases of the junction unmatched. The CDR3 nucleotides are TGTGCCATCAGTACGACCCGGACAGGGACGGAGACCCAGTACTTC. Encoded protein: CAISTTRTGTETQYF.

The CDR3 spells CASSQVVLAGGEQYF. The CDR3 DNA sequence: TGCGCCAGCAGCCAAGTGGTGCTAGCGGGAGGCGAGCAGTACTTC. The V and J genes are TRBV4-1 and TRBJ2-7; 11 bases map to TRBD2. This CDR3 region has 15 residues. Looked up from germline, CDR1 is MGHRA and CDR2 is YSYEKL. The V segment lost 1 base and the J segment 6 bases; nucleotides outside the gene matches: 5.

The gene calls are TRBV7-8 and TRBJ1-5, with 9 bases aligning to TRBD1. The junction had 8 bases not matched to a gene; V was cut back by 1 base and J by 4 bases. This CDR3 contains 17 residues. Germline CDR1 reads SGHVS; CDR2 reads FQNEAQ. The CDR3, as DNA: TGTGCCAGCAGCTTAGGGAGGACAGGGGTACCAAATCAGCCCCAGCATTTT. It encodes CASSLGRTGVPNQPQHF. Based on the CDR3 plus reference TRBV7-8 and TRBJ1-5, the full variable domain is GAGVSQSPRYKVAKRGQDVALRCDPISGHVSLFWYQQALGQGPEFLTYFQNEAQLDKSGLPSDRFFAERPEGSVSTLKIQRTQQEDSAVYLCASSLGRTGVPNQPQHFGDGTRLSIL.

The V gene is TRBV6-5, the J gene TRBJ2-3, with 7 bases identical to TRBD2. V trimming: 0 bases; J trimming: 0 bases; junction bases outside the gene matches: 3. CDR1 MNHEY and CDR2 SVGAGI come from the germline V gene. The CDR3 extends over 16 amino acids. CDR3 loop: CASSYSAGISTDTQYF. CDR3 sequence (DNA): TGTGCCAGCAGTTACTCAGCGGGGATTAGCACAGATACGCAGTATTTT.

The genes are TRBV4-3 and TRBJ2-7; D possibly corresponds to TRBD2 (6 bases). Per the germline V gene, CDR1 is LGHNA and CDR2 is YSLEER. This CDR3 spans 16 amino acids. Trimming cost V 4 bases and J 5 bases, with 21 bases left between them. CDR3: CASSPVLLQRVHEQYF. CDR3 nucleotides: TGCGCCAGCAGCCCCGTCCTCCTACAGCGGGTCCACGAGCAGTACTTC.

The rearrangement links TRBV27 to TRBJ2-7; D is possibly TRBD2 (5 bases). V was clipped by 6 bases and J by 3 bases, with 9 bases between them. The CDR3 loop spans 12 amino acids. From germline, CDR1 is MNHEY and CDR2 SMNVEV (reference sequence). In nucleotides, the CDR3 is TGTGCCAGCAGAACTAGAGACTACGAGCAGTACTTC. This translates into CASRTRDYEQYF.

The chain employs TRBV28 and TRBJ1-5, with unresolved D. The CDR3 sequence is 15 residues long. V lost 1 base, J lost 3 bases, and 10 bases lay in between. The V gene's germline CDR1 is MDHEN and CDR2 SYDVKM. CDR3 sequence: CASSLYDLLNQPQHF. The CDR3 DNA reads as TGTGCCAGCAGTTTATATGACTTGCTCAATCAGCCCCAGCATTTT.

The chain joins TRBV5-1 to TRBJ2-1, with 8 bases fitting TRBD2. Looked up from germline, CDR1 is SGHRS and CDR2 is YFSETQ. V shed 4 bases and J 9 bases; nucleotides not matched to a gene: 15. This CDR3 region has 16 residues. CDR3 in DNA: TGCGCCAGCAGCCTCGAGCGGGCGGGGGGACGCAGTGAGCAGTTCTTC. As protein: CASSLERAGGRSEQFF.

The chain carries TRBV29-1 and TRBJ1-2; D remains unclear. The CDR3 totals 12 residues. The V end lost 7 bases, the J end lost 8 bases, and 17 bases lay between the germline ends. Looked up from germline, CDR1 is SQVTM and CDR2 is ANQGSEA. CDR3 nucleotides: TGCAGCGCTGGAAAACGGGAGGGCGGCTACACCTTC. Translated: CSAGKREGGYTF.